The 5 T cell receptor beta chains below all came from one sample that was sequenced in a study of blood T cell repertoires in COVID-19 (dated by TCRdb to the early 2020s). Preparation of the library involved the immunoSEQ multiplex PCR assay. In TCRdb, the immuneACCESS table is reduced to in-frame sequences with V and J assigned. These tables do not hold every clone; where another copy was compared, an unresolved V gene accounts for under half, and the others remain unexplained. The sample table lists around 200,000 clones, 86% of them with a count of one. The ten largest clones take up 4.5% to 5.5% of the sample. Sequencing input: PBMCs or T cells enriched from blood (not recorded which). These receptor sequences come from a woman in her twenties or thirties who had been exposed to COVID-19.

J is TRBJ1-1 and V is TRBV10-3; D might be TRBD1 (5 bases). The CDR3 consists of 16 residues. Germline assignment: CDR1 ENHRY and CDR2 SYGVKD. Trimming removed 2 bases at V and 0 bases at J, with 13 bases between. CDR3 protein: CAISEGGASMNTEAFF. The DNA of the CDR3 is TGTGCCATCAGTGAGGGAGGGGCCAGCATGAACACTGAAGCTTTCTTT.

The chain combines TRBV5-6 with TRBJ1-5; D unresolved. The CDR3 spans 15 residues. CDR1 is SGHDT and CDR2 is YYEEEE in the germline V gene. V gave up 0 bases and J gave up 4 bases, with 11 bases separating them. The CDR3 loop reads CASSLARSRNQPQHF. The CDR3 coding sequence is TGTGCCAGCAGCTTGGCAAGGAGCAGAAATCAGCCCCAGCATTTT.

The gene calls are TRBV5-1 and TRBJ1-3, with a tentative D call TRBD1 (6 bases). The CDR3 totals 12 residues. The V gene lost 7 bases and the J gene lost 7 bases, with 12 bases spanning the gap. The germline V gene encodes CDR1 SGHRS and CDR2 YFSETQ. The CDR3 DNA is TGCGCCAGCGGGGACAATCCTAACACCATATATTTT. Amino acids: CASGDNPNTIYF.

This clone was observed once. The chain carries TRBV7-2 and TRBJ1-2, with TRBD1 matching 7 bases. The V and J ends lost 2 bases and 4 bases, in that order; junction bases with no gene match: 4. CDR3 length: 14 residues. Germline V lookup: CDR1 SGHTA, CDR2 FQGNSA. As DNA, the CDR3 is TGTGCCAGCAGCTTATACAGGGGAAGCTATGGCTACACCTTC. Amino acids: CASSLYRGSYGYTF. The full variable domain, its missing parts supplied by reference TRBV7-2 and TRBJ1-2, is GAGVSQSPSNKVTEKGKDVELRCDPISGHTALYWYRQSLGQGLEFLIYFQGNSAPDKSGLPSDRFSAERTGGSVSTLTIQRTQQEDSAVYLCASSLYRGSYGYTFGSGTRLTVV.

This clone came up a few times. The chain links TRBV19 to TRBJ2-2, with D possibly TRBD2 on 7 matching bases. The CDR3 covers 15 residues. Germline V gives CDR1 LNHDA, CDR2 SQIVND (reference sequence). V lost 7 bases, J lost 0 bases, and 12 bases lay in between. The CDR3 protein is CASTRGGANTGELFF. CDR3 sequence (DNA): TGTGCCAGTACCCGCGGGGGCGCGAACACCGGGGAGCTGTTTTTT.